These T cell receptor beta chains were read from a single sample in a study of regulatory T cells in long-lasting Graves disease. TCRdb re-called the multiplex PCR reads with MiXCR, one entry per CDR3 protein. This sample has 450,000 to 500,000 distinct CDR3 sequences; roughly 16% occur once, and the top ten carry over 9%. The same specimen was also included in a second study, on T cells in Graves' hyperthyroidism and ophthalmopathy.

This sample comprised peripheral blood mononuclear cells (PBMCs), obtained at new diagnosis, from a patient treated with antithyroid drugs. Receptors were obtained from a middle-aged man with Graves disease. The CDR3 runs from the conserved cysteine through the conserved F or W. A D gene is named only where the DNA matches it firmly. The size entry is marked missing in some rows and otherwise reads once, few, many or a size class.

j_call | v_call | d_call | clone_size | cdr3_aa | cdr3_nt
TRBJ2-2 | TRBV5-8 | TRBD1 | few | CASWPGQGAAGELFF | TGTGCCAGCTGGCCGGGACAGGGGGCGGCCGGGGAGCTGTTTTTT
TRBJ2-2 | TRBV5-1 | TRBD2 | - | CASSPGLAERAGELFF | TGCGCCAGCAGCCCCGGACTAGCGGAGAGGGCCGGGGAGCTGTTTTTT
TRBJ2-7 | TRBV7-9 | - | - | CASSLAGRGRQYF | TGTGCCAGCAGCTTAGCTGGCAGGGGTAGGCAGTACTTC
TRBJ2-2 | TRBV28 | - | many | CASRQPSTGELFF | TGTGCCAGCAGACAACCCAGCACCGGGGAGCTGTTTTTT
TRBJ2-1 | TRBV12-5 | TRBD2 | many | CASGFRGLAGGPSYNEQFF | TGTGCTAGTGGTTTCCGGGGACTAGCGGGAGGCCCGTCCTACAATGAGCAGTTCTTC
TRBJ2-7 | TRBV12-3/TRBV12-4 | TRBD1 | many | CASSLWQGAYEQYF | TGTGCCAGCAGTCTCTGGCAGGGGGCCTACGAGCAGTACTTC
TRBJ2-5 | TRBV20-1 | - | many | CSARDPAGAETQYF | TGCAGTGCTAGAGATCCGGCAGGGGCGGAGACCCAGTACTTC
TRBJ2-7 | TRBV12-3/TRBV12-4 | TRBD1 | few | CAVKSGGINEQYF | TGTGCCGTCAAATCAGGGGGCATCAACGAGCAGTACTTC
TRBJ2-4 | TRBV19 | TRBD1 | few | CASSARGPKNIQYF | TGTGCCAGTAGTGCCAGGGGGCCCAAAAACATTCAGTACTTC
TRBJ2-3 | TRBV6-1 | - | many | CASSHQDGTVQYF | TGTGCCAGCAGTCACCAAGACGGGACCGTGCAGTATTTT
TRBJ1-5 | TRBV10-3 | TRBD1 | - | CATGTGSEQPQHF | TGTGCCACCGGGACAGGGTCAGAGCAGCCCCAGCATTTT
TRBJ2-7 | TRBV6-1 | TRBD2 | many | CASSEGLATSYEQYF | TGTGCCAGCAGTGAAGGACTAGCGACCTCCTACGAGCAGTACTTC
TRBJ2-1 | TRBV7-8 | TRBD1 | many | CASSRGQGWDEQFF | TGTGCCAGCAGCCGAGGACAGGGCTGGGATGAGCAGTTCTTC
TRBJ2-1 | TRBV6-1 | TRBD1 | few | CASRTGGFTYNEQFF | TGTGCCAGCAGAACAGGGGGCTTTACCTACAATGAGCAGTTCTTC
TRBJ2-7 | TRBV14 | - | - | CASSFRDRYSYEQYF | TGTGCCAGCAGCTTCCGGGACCGGTACTCCTACGAGCAGTACTTC
TRBJ2-5 | TRBV20-1 | TRBD2 | - | CSALAGGPEETQYF | TGCAGTGCCCTAGCGGGAGGGCCCGAAGAGACCCAGTACTTC
TRBJ1-2 | TRBV20-1 | TRBD1 | many | CSARTGGSYTF | TGCAGTGCCAGGACAGGGGGCAGCTACACCTTC
TRBJ1-2 | TRBV25-1 | TRBD1 | - | CASRPNTGDYGYTF | TGTGCCAGCAGGCCGAATACAGGGGACTATGGCTACACCTTC
TRBJ2-1 | TRBV7-8 | TRBD2 | many | CASSLGGFGINNEQFF | TGTGCCAGCAGCTTGGGGGGGTTTGGGATTAACAATGAGCAGTTCTTC
TRBJ2-7 | TRBV30 | - | many | CAWSVGGISYEQYF | TGTGCCTGGAGTGTAGGCGGGATCTCCTACGAGCAGTACTTC
TRBJ2-7 | TRBV7-3 | - | many | CASSLTGQEGAYEQYF | TGTGCCAGCAGCTTAACTGGGCAGGAGGGAGCCTACGAGCAGTACTTC
TRBJ2-6 | TRBV5-1 | TRBD1 | - | CAGLQGTGANVLTF | TGCGCCGGCTTACAGGGGACTGGGGCCAACGTCCTGACTTTC
TRBJ1-1 | TRBV14 | - | - | CASSQEIWWNTEAFF | TGTGCCAGCAGCCAAGAAATATGGTGGAACACTGAAGCTTTCTTT
TRBJ2-3 | TRBV20-1 | TRBD2 | many | CSARGAGGTDTQYF | TGCAGTGCTAGGGGAGCGGGAGGCACAGATACGCAGTATTTT
TRBJ2-7 | TRBV5-1 | - | many | CASSPEGPGLHPPYEQYF | TGCGCCAGCAGCCCTGAGGGGCCAGGCCTCCATCCTCCCTACGAGCAGTACTTC
TRBJ2-5 | TRBV2 | - | many | CASSDDRGETQYF | TGTGCCAGCAGTGACGACCGCGGGGAGACCCAGTACTTC